Listed here are 31 T cell receptor beta chains from one sample, sequenced in a study of shared clonotypes between healthy human individuals. Produced via immunoSEQ multiplex PCR; TCRdb's table is partial and in-frame only. Here the sample spans some 900,000 clones, 76% being singletons. Material: memory CD4+ T cells sorted from blood. Subset described: CD45RA-negative fraction. Source of these receptors: a man younger than 35 in good health.

This clone was observed a handful of times. Mismatch with germline at one junction end may stem from a read error. The chain links TRBV7-7 to TRBJ1-4, with a possible D match to TRBD1 (5 bases). This CDR3 spans 12 amino acids. CDR1 is SSHAT and CDR2 is FNYEAQ in the germline V gene (reference sequence). CDR3 sequence (DNA): TGTGCTAGCAGCTTAAAGGAGGGACCGACGCCTTTT. It encodes CASSLKEGPTPF. Full variable domain (missing parts from reference TRBV7-7 and TRBJ1-4): GAGVSQSPRYKVTKRGQDVTLRCDPISSHATLYWYQQALGQGPEFLTYFNYEAQPDKSGLPSDRFSAERPEGSISTLTIQRTEQRDSAMYRCASSLKEGPTPFGSGTQLSVL.

The chain combines TRBV2 with TRBJ1-6; 9 bases agree with TRBD1. Trimming at V came to 6 bases and at J to 11 bases, leaving 8 bases not matched to a gene. CDR1 SNHLY and CDR2 FYNNEI come from the germline V gene. The CDR3 totals 14 residues. Written as DNA, the CDR3 is TGTGCCAGCAGCGGGGACAGGGATAGCGCACCCCTCCACTTT. This gives the protein CASSGDRDSAPLHF.

The chain combines TRBV27 with TRBJ1-2, with TRBD1 identical over 7 bases. The J segment lost 8 bases and the V segment lost 3 bases, leaving 9 bases of the junction unmatched. Germline V gene data show CDR1 as MNHEY and CDR2 as SMNVEV (reference sequence). The CDR3 covers 14 residues. The CDR3 DNA sequence: TGTGCCAGCAGTTTCGGACAGGCACAGGGAGGCTACACCTTC. Protein product: CASSFGQAQGGYTF.

This chain connects TRBV5-1 to TRBJ2-3; D perhaps matches TRBD1 (5 bases). There are 16 residues in the CDR3. Trimming took off 4 bases at V and 0 bases at J, with 15 bases between the two ends. The germline gives CDR1 SGHRS, CDR2 YFSETQ. The CDR3 region is CASSRKDSHSTDTQYF. The CDR3 nucleotides read TGCGCCAGCAGCCGGAAAGACAGTCACAGCACAGATACGCAGTATTTT.

The chain employs TRBV6-6 and TRBJ1-4; 11 nucleotides line up with TRBD1. V trimming: 6 bases; J trimming: 8 bases; junction bases outside the gene matches: 5. CDR3 length: 14 residues. CDR1 and CDR2 from the germline V gene are MNHNY and SVGAGI (reference sequence). In DNA, the CDR3 is TGTGCCAGCAGGGGGGGACAGGGGGTGGAAAAACTGTTTTTT. This gives the protein CASRGGQGVEKLFF.

The J gene is TRBJ1-1, the V gene TRBV27, with a weak D call TRBD1 (5 bases). V lost 5 bases and J lost 4, with 14 bases in between. The CDR3 runs to 14 residues. Germline CDR1 reads MNHEY; CDR2 reads SMNVEV (reference sequence). The CDR3 coding sequence is TGTGCCAGCAGTCCACGGCTTCAGGGCACTGAAGCTTTCTTT. Protein: CASSPRLQGTEAFF.

This chain links TRBV30 with TRBJ1-3; D is ambiguous. CDR1 GTSNPN and CDR2 SVGIG come from the germline V gene (reference sequence). Trimming took off 0 bases at V and 6 bases at J, with 15 bases between the two ends. The CDR3 has 15 amino acids. The CDR3 protein is CAWSVNSGEENTIYF. DNA of the CDR3: TGTGCCTGGAGTGTCAACTCGGGAGAGGAAAACACCATATATTTT.

This clone has just a few counts. J is TRBJ1-5 and V is TRBV2; tentatively, D is TRBD1 (6 bases). CDR3 length equals 13 residues. Looked up from germline, CDR1 is SNHLY and CDR2 is FYNNEI. The V end lost 6 bases, the J end lost 6 bases, and 12 bases lay between the germline ends. The CDR3 DNA is TGTGCCAGCAGGATCGACAGGCGTCAGCCCCAGCATTTT. It specifies CASRIDRRQPQHF.

The V and J genes are TRBV7-9 and TRBJ2-3, with D unresolved. This CDR3 is built from 13 residues. V was shortened by 0 bases and J by 5 bases, with 6 bases between the two germline ends. Per the germline V gene, CDR1 is SEHNR and CDR2 is FQNEAQ (reference sequence). In DNA form, the CDR3 reads TGTGCCAGCAGCTTAGCTGTGGGAGATACGCAGTATTTT. It translates to CASSLAVGDTQYF.

The rearrangement uses TRBV5-1 and TRBJ2-4; tentative D call: TRBD1 (5 bases). Germline CDR1 is SGHRS and CDR2 is YFSETQ. Trimming pared 7 bases from V and 7 bases from J, leaving 18 bases between. CDR3 length: 14 amino acids. The CDR3 loop reads CASSKGSAGNIQYF. CDR3 bases: TGCGCCAGCTCTAAGGGGTCGGCCGGGAACATTCAGTACTTC.

About this clone: This sample also contains other DNA sequences that code for the same CDR3. The rearrangement uses TRBV19 and TRBJ2-2; possible D gene TRBD2, 6 bases. This CDR3 is built from 14 residues. The V gene lost 3 bases and the J gene lost 5 bases, with 10 bases spanning the gap. Germline values: CDR1 LNHDA, CDR2 SQIVND (reference sequence). CDR3 DNA sequence: TGTGCCAGTAGTATTAGCGGTGGAACCGGGGAGCTGTTTTTT. This encodes CASSISGGTGELFF.

V usage is TRBV28 and J usage is TRBJ1-3; a weak D match, TRBD1 (6 bases). CDR1 and CDR2 (germline): MDHEN, SYDVKM. V lost 6 bases and J 3 bases, leaving 12 bases between the germline ends. CDR3 length equals 14 residues. As DNA, the CDR3 is TGTGCCAGCAGACAGGGAGGTAGTGGAAACACCATATATTTT. Amino acids: CASRQGGSGNTIYF.

The genes are TRBV5-6 and TRBJ1-2; a possible D gene is TRBD1 (5 bases). V dropped 2 bases and J dropped 8 bases, with 13 bases sitting between them. The germline V gene encodes CDR1 SGHDT and CDR2 YYEEEE. The CDR3 is 13 residues long. In nucleotides, the CDR3 is TGTGCCAGCAGCTTAGAACAGGCCCTCGGCTACACCTTC. Amino acids: CASSLEQALGYTF.

The CDR3 DNA reads as TGTGCCAGCAGTGGCATTATCCCGGGACAGGGGTTTGAGCAGTACTTC. Translated, it gives CASSGIIPGQGFEQYF. The chain joins TRBV6-4 to TRBJ2-7; 10 bases align to TRBD1. The CDR3 runs to 16 residues. Trimming removed 4 bases from V and 7 bases from J; junction bases left unmatched: 13. The germline gives CDR1 MRHNA, CDR2 SNTAGT.

The chain couples TRBV6-1 to TRBJ2-3; D is perhaps TRBD1 or TRBD2 (6 bases each). V lost 7 bases and J lost 10, with 18 bases in between. The CDR3 contains 13 residues. Per the germline V gene, CDR1 is MNHNS and CDR2 is SASEGT. DNA of the CDR3: TGTGCCAGCATACAGGGAGGTGAGCGGGCGCAGTATTTT. Encoded protein: CASIQGGERAQYF.

V and J are TRBV28 and TRBJ1-6; the D gene is possibly TRBD1 (6 bases). This CDR3 has 13 residues. Germline V lookup: CDR1 MDHEN, CDR2 SYDVKM. Trimming shortened V by 5 bases and J by 14 bases, and 16 bases separated the two germline ends. CDR3 sequence: CASSATQGRSLHF. The CDR3 region has the DNA TGTGCCAGCAGTGCTACACAGGGTAGATCCCTCCACTTT.

V and J are TRBV7-9 and TRBJ2-2; D gene unclear. The CDR3 consists of 18 residues. With 0 bases removed from V and 1 base from J, the gap between germline ends came to 15 bases. The germline V gene has CDR1 SEHNR and CDR2 FQNEAQ (reference sequence). CDR3 sequence: CASSLAGLRVLNTGELFF. The CDR3, as DNA: TGTGCCAGCAGCTTAGCGGGCCTCCGGGTTCTGAACACCGGGGAGCTGTTTTTT.

The chain combines TRBV28 with TRBJ2-1; D call uncertain. There are 13 residues in the CDR3. The V end was cut by 7 bases, the J end by 3 bases, with 10 bases between. Germline V gene lookup returns CDR1 MDHEN and CDR2 SYDVKM. In nucleotides, the CDR3 is TGTGCCAGCACCCGAGGAAACTACAATGAGCAGTTCTTC. It translates to CASTRGNYNEQFF.

This sequence joins TRBV6-1 and TRBJ2-1; 7 nucleotides agree with TRBD2. Germline CDR1 reads MNHNS; CDR2 reads SASEGT. This CDR3 region has 15 residues. The V gene end was trimmed by 3 bases and the J gene end by 0 bases; junction bases not matched to a gene: 2. CDR3 in DNA: TGTGCCAGCAGTGACGCGGGAGTCTCCTACAATGAGCAGTTCTTC. Its protein is CASSDAGVSYNEQFF.

This clone was detected only a few times. The chain joins TRBV5-1 to TRBJ1-2; possibly TRBD1 for D (6 bases). The CDR3 sequence is 14 residues long. With 3 bases removed from V and 7 bases from J, the gap between germline ends came to 16 bases. Germline V gene lookup returns CDR1 SGHRS and CDR2 YFSETQ. CDR3 sequence reads: CASSWTAGESGYTF. The CDR3 region has the DNA TGCGCCAGCAGCTGGACGGCAGGGGAGAGTGGCTACACCTTC. Using reference TRBV5-1 and TRBJ1-2 for the parts outside the CDR3, the full variable domain is KAGVTQTPRYLIKTRGQQVTLSCSPISGHRSVSWYQQTPGQGLQFLFEYFSETQRNKGNFPGRFSGRQFSNSRSEMNVSTLELGDSALYLCASSWTAGESGYTFGSGTRLTVV.

The chain employs TRBV28 and TRBJ2-5, with a possible D match to TRBD2 (5 bases). Trimming removed 5 bases at V and 11 bases at J, with 12 bases between. Germline assignment: CDR1 MDHEN and CDR2 SYDVKM. The CDR3 length is 11 residues. The CDR3 bases are TGTGCCAGCAGTACCGAGAGGGAGCAGTACTTC. The encoded protein is CASSTEREQYF.

The sample holds one count of this clone. The chain uses TRBV10-3 and TRBJ2-7; tentative D call: TRBD2 (6 bases). V gave up 2 bases and J gave up 6 bases, with 11 bases separating them. CDR1 is ENHRY, CDR2 SYGVKD, per germline. The CDR3 has 13 residues. CDR3 bases: TGTGCCATCAGTGAGAACTGGGGACTCGAGCAGTACTTC. Translated, it gives CAISENWGLEQYF.

This rearrangement joins TRBV9 to TRBJ2-2; 9 nucleotides match TRBD1. Trimming at V came to 0 bases and at J to 6 bases, leaving 12 bases not matched to a gene. CDR3 length: 18 amino acids. Germline V lookup: CDR1 SGDLS, CDR2 YYNGEE. This CDR3 is CASSVGEGGTGRAGELFF. CDR3 nucleotides: TGTGCCAGCAGCGTAGGGGAAGGTGGGACAGGGAGGGCCGGGGAGCTGTTTTTT. Full variable domain (missing parts from reference TRBV9 and TRBJ2-2): DSGVTQTPKHLITATGQRVTLRCSPRSGDLSVYWYQQSLDQGLQFLIQYYNGEERAKGNILERFSAQQFPDLHSELNLSSLELGDSALYFCASSVGEGGTGRAGELFFGEGSRLTVL.

The sample holds many counts of this clone. The genes are TRBV28 and TRBJ2-7; the D is unclear. The CDR3 is 15 amino acids. CDR1 is MDHEN and CDR2 is SYDVKM in the germline V gene. Trimming cost V 6 bases and J 4 bases, with 19 bases left between them. The DNA for the CDR3 is TGTGCCAGCAGGCCCAATGGCAGGACCTTGTACGAGCAGTACTTC. As protein: CASRPNGRTLYEQYF. The variable domain in full, completed from reference TRBV28 and TRBJ2-7, reads DVKVTQSSRYLVKRTGEKVFLECVQDMDHENMFWYRQDPGLGLRLIYFSYDVKMKEKGDIPEGYSVSREKKERFSLILESASTNQTSMYLCASRPNGRTLYEQYFGPGTRLTVT.

The rearrangement joins TRBV30 to TRBJ1-5; D unresolved. The CDR3 covers 14 residues. V dropped 1 base and J dropped 4 bases, with 11 bases sitting between them. The germline V gene encodes CDR1 GTSNPN and CDR2 SVGIG (reference sequence). The CDR3 DNA reads as TGTGCCTGGAGTGAAGGGTGGGTTAATCAGCCCCAGCATTTT. Protein: CAWSEGWVNQPQHF.

V and J are TRBV5-4 and TRBJ1-2; D possibly corresponds to TRBD1 (5 bases). CDR3 length: 15 residues. Germline CDR1 and CDR2: SGHNT and YYREEE (reference sequence). Trimming left V 3 bases short and J 2 bases short, with 14 bases between. The CDR3 region is CASSSKSGSNYGYTF. In nucleotides, the CDR3 is TGTGCCAGCAGCTCCAAGTCAGGGAGCAACTATGGCTACACCTTC.

The chain uses TRBV6-5 and TRBJ2-1, with 8 nucleotides matching TRBD1. CDR1 is MNHEY and CDR2 is SVGAGI in the germline V gene. This CDR3 has 15 residues. J lost 7 bases, V lost 6 bases, and 11 bases had no gene match. CDR3 amino acids: CASRRGDRGRNEQFF. DNA for the CDR3: TGTGCCAGCAGGAGGGGAGACAGGGGTAGGAATGAGCAGTTCTTC.

The gene calls are TRBV11-2 and TRBJ2-1; D is perhaps TRBD2 (5 bases). The CDR3 runs 15 residues. The germline gives CDR1 SGHAT, CDR2 FQNNGV. V lost 5 bases and J 9 bases, leaving 20 bases between the germline ends. The CDR3 nucleotides read TGTGCCAGCAGCCCGAAGCCAGGACCGAGCGGTGAGCAGTTCTTC. It yields the protein CASSPKPGPSGEQFF.

This clone came up a few times. Other nucleotide sequences from this sample produce the same CDR3. The chain couples TRBV30 to TRBJ1-6; no clear D gene. V lost 5 bases to trimming and J lost 7 bases, with 9 bases between them. Germline lookup yields CDR1 GTSNPN and CDR2 SVGIG (reference sequence). The CDR3 has 12 amino acids. CDR3 residues: CAWSRENSPLHF. As DNA, the CDR3 is TGTGCCTGGTCCCGGGAAAATTCACCCCTCCACTTT.

Remarks on this clone: This sample also contains other DNA sequences that code for the same CDR3. The V gene is TRBV19, the J gene TRBJ1-2; no reliable D call. CDR3 length: 12 residues. The V and J ends lost 6 bases and 4 bases respectively, with 9 bases between them. The germline V gene encodes CDR1 LNHDA and CDR2 SQIVND (reference sequence). In DNA, the CDR3 is TGTGCCAGTAGCCCCGGGATCTATGGCTACACCTTC. Its translation is CASSPGIYGYTF.

This sequence joins TRBV28 and TRBJ1-5, with D perhaps TRBD1 (5 bases). There are 15 residues in the CDR3. Trimming removed 1 base from V and 2 bases from J, with 9 bases in between. Germline CDR1 MDHEN, CDR2 SYDVKM. DNA of the CDR3: TGTGCCAGCAGTTTATTGGGGACGGGCAATCAGCCCCAGCATTTT. This sequence encodes CASSLLGTGNQPQHF.